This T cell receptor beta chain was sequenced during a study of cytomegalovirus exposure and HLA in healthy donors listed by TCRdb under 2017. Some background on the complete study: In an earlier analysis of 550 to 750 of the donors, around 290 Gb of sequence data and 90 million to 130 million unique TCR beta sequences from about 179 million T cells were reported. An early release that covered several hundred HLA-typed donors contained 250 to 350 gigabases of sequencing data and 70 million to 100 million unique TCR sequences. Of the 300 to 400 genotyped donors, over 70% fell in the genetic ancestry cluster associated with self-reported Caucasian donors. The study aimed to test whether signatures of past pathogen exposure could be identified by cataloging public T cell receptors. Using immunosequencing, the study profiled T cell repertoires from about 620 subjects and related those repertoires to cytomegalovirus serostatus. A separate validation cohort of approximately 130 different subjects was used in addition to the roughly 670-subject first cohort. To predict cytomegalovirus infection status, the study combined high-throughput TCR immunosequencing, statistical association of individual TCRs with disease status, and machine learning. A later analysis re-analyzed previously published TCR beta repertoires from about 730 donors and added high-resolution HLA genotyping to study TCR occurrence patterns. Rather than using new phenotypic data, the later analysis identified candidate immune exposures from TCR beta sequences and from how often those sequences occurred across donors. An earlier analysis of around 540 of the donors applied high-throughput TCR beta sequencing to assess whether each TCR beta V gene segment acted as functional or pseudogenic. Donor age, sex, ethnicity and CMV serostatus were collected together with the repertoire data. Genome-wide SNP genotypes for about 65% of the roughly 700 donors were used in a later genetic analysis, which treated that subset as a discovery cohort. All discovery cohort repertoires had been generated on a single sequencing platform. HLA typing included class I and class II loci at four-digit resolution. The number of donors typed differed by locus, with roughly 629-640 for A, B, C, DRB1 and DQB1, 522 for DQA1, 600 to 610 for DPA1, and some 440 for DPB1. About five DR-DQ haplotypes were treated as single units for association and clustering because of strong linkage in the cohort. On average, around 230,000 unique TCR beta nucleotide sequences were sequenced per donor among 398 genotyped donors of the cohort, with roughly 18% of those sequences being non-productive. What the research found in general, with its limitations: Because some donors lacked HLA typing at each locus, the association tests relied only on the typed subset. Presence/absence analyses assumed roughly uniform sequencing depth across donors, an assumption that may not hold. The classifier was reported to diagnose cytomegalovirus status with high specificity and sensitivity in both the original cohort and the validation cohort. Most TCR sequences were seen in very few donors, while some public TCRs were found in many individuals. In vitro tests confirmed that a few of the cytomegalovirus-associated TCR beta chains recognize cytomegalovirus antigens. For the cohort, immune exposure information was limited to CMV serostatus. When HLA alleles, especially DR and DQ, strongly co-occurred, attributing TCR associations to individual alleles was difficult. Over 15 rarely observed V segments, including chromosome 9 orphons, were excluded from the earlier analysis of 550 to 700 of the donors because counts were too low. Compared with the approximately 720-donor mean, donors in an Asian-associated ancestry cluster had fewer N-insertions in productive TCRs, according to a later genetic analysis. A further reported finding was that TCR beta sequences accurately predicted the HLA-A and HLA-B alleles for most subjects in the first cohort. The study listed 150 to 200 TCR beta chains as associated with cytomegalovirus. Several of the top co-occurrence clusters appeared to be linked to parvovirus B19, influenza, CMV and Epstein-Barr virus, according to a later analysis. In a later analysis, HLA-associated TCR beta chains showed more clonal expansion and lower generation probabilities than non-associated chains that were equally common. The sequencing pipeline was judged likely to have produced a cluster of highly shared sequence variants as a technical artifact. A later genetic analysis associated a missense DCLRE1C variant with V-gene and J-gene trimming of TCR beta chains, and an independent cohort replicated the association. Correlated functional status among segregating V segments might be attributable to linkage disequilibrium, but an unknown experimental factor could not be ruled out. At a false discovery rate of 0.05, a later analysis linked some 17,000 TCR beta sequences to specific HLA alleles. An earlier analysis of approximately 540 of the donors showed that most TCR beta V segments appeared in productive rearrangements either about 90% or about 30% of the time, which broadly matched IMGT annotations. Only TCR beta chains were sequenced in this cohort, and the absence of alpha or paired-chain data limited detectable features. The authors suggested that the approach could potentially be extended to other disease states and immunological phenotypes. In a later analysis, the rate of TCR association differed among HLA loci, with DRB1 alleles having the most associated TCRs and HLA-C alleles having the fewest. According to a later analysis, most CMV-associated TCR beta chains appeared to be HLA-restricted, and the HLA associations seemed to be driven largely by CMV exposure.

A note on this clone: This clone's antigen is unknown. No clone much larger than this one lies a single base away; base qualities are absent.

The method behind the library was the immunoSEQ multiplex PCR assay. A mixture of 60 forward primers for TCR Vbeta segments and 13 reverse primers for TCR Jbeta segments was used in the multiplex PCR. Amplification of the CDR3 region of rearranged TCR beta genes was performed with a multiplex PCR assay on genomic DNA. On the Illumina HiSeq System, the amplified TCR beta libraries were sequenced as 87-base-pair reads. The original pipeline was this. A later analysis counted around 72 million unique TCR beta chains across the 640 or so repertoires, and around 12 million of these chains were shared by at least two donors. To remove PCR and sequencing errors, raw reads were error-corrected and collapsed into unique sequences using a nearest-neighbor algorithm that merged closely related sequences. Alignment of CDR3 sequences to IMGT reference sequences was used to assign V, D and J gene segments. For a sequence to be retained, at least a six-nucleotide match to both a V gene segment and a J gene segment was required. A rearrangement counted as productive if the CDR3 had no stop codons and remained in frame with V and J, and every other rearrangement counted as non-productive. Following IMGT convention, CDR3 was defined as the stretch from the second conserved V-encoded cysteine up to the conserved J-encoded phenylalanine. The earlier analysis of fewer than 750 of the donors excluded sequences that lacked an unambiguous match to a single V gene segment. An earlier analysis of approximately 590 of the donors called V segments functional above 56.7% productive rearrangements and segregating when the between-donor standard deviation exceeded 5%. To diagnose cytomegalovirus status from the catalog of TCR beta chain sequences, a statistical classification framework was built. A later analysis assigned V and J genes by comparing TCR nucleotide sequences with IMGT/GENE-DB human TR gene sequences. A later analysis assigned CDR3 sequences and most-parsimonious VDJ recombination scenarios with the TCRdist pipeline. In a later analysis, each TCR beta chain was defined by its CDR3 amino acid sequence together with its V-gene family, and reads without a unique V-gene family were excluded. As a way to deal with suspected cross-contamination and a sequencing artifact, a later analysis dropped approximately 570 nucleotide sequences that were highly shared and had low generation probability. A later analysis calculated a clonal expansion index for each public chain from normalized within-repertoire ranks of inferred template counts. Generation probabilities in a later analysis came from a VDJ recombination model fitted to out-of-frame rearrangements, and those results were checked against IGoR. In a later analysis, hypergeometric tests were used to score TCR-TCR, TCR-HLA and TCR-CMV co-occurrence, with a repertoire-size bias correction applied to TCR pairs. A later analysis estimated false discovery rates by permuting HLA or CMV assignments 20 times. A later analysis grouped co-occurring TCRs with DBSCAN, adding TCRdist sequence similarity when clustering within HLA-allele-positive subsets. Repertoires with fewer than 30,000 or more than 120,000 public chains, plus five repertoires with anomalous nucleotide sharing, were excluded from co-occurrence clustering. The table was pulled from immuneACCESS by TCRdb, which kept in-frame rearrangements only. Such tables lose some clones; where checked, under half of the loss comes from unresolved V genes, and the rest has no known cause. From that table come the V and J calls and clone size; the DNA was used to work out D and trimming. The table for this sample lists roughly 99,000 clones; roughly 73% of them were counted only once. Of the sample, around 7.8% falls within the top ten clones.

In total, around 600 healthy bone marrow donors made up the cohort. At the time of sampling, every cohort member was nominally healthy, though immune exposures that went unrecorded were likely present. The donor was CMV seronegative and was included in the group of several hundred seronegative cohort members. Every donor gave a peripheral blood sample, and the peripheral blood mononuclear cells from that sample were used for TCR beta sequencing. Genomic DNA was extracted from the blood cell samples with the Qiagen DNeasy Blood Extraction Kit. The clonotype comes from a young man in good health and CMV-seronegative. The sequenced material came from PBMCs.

The nucleotide sequence is given as TGCGCCAGCAGCTTCGCGACGGGACAGGCCTACGAGCAGTACTTC. It translates as CASSFATGQAYEQYF. This chain joins TRBV5-1 to TRBJ2-7, with 8 bases matching TRBD1. V ends up 2 bases short and J 2 bases short, with an unmatched junction base count of 6. The germline V gene specifies SGHRS as CDR1 and YFSETQ as CDR2. The CDR3 numbers 15 residues from cysteine through phenylalanine. Kept here is only the CDR3 DNA, which spans 45 bases and is read in frame from base 1. With the portions outside the CDR3 filled from the reference TRBV5-1 and TRBJ2-7 genes, the complete variable region becomes KAGVTQTPRYLIKTRGQQVTLSCSPISGHRSVSWYQQTPGQGLQFLFEYFSETQRNKGNFPGRFSGRQFSNSRSEMNVSTLELGDSALYLCASSFATGQAYEQYFGPGTRLTVT.